This entry lists 10 T cell receptor beta chains sequenced from one sample in a study of beta chain features in type 1 diabetes. Expressed TCRB transcripts were sequenced because the isolated RNA had all been reverse transcribed beforehand. Only in-frame clones appear in the TCRdb table, and some are missing; sequencing was by immunoSEQ multiplex PCR. The data show roughly 150,000 clones, 63% seen once. Whole-study results and caveats: For Type 1 diabetes patients, all four CD4+ subsets carried TCRB CDR3s that were moderately but significantly shorter.

Their specific antigens are unknown. The sample taken for sequencing was naive CD4+ T cells from blood. The receptor set was obtained from a man aged 25 to 40 with type 1 diabetes.

The V call is TRBV29-1, the J call TRBJ2-1, with TRBD1 as a possible D gene (5 bases). V lost 3 bases and J 2 bases, leaving 11 bases between the germline ends. This CDR3 spans 14 amino acids. Germline values: CDR1 SQVTM, CDR2 ANQGSEA. The CDR3 loop is CSVDRTSAYNEQFF. The CDR3 nucleotides are TGCAGCGTTGATCGGACAAGTGCCTACAATGAGCAGTTCTTC.

This sequence joins TRBV14 and TRBJ2-3; D uncertain. The CDR3 extends over 16 amino acids. The V gene lost 2 bases and the J gene lost 3 bases, with 15 bases spanning the gap. Germline V gene sequence: CDR1 SGHDN, CDR2 FVKESK. The CDR3 is CASSQISAGSTDTQYF. CDR3 nucleotides: TGTGCCAGCAGCCAAATCTCGGCTGGGTCGACAGATACGCAGTATTTT.

V and J are TRBV5-4 and TRBJ2-5; TRBD2 is a possible D gene (6 bases). There are 12 residues in the CDR3. Looked up from germline, CDR1 is SGHNT and CDR2 is YYREEE (reference sequence). Trimming left V 4 bases short and J 4 bases short, with 8 bases between. This chain's CDR3 is CASSAGGETQYF. The DNA for the CDR3 is TGTGCCAGCAGCGCCGGGGGAGAGACCCAGTACTTC.

The chain couples TRBV7-2 to TRBJ2-5, with 8 bases identical to TRBD2. Germline-derived CDR1 and CDR2 are SGHTA and FQGNSA. The J segment lost 3 bases and the V segment lost 5 bases, leaving 8 bases of the junction unmatched. The CDR3 spans 15 residues. The CDR3 nucleotides are TGTGCCAGCAGCAACCCCGGGACTAGAGAAGAGACCCAGTACTTC. It codes for CASSNPGTREETQYF.

The rearrangement uses TRBV7-2 and TRBJ2-1, with TRBD1 identical over 10 bases. CDR1 is SGHTA and CDR2 is FQGNSA in the germline V gene. Unmatched junction bases numbered 9, after V lost 5 bases and J lost 2 bases. The CDR3 is 17 amino acids. DNA for the CDR3: TGTGCCAGCAGCCCTCTCTCGGGGACAGGGGCCTACAATGAGCAGTTCTTC. It codes for CASSPLSGTGAYNEQFF. The variable domain in full, completed from reference TRBV7-2 and TRBJ2-1, reads GAGVSQSPSNKVTEKGKDVELRCDPISGHTALYWYRQSLGQGLEFLIYFQGNSAPDKSGLPSDRFSAERTGGSVSTLTIQRTQQEDSAVYLCASSPLSGTGAYNEQFFGPGTRLTVL.

To note about this clone: The same CDR3 is also encoded by other DNA sequences in this sample. The chain carries TRBV20-1 and TRBJ2-5; D ambiguous. CDR3 length: 10 residues. Per the germline V gene, CDR1 is DFQATT and CDR2 is SNEGSKA (reference sequence). The V end was cut by 6 bases, the J end by 3 bases, with 5 bases between. The chain's CDR3 is CSATEETQYF. CDR3 DNA sequence: TGCAGTGCCACTGAAGAGACCCAGTACTTC.

This clone occurred once. V is TRBV5-6 and J is TRBJ2-5, with no clear D. V was shortened by 2 bases and J by 4 bases, with 3 bases between the two germline ends. The CDR3 is 11 amino acids. Per germline, CDR1 SGHDT and CDR2 YYEEEE. CDR3 sequence (DNA): TGTGCCAGCAGCTTTAGAGAGACCCAGTACTTC. It is translated as CASSFRETQYF.

Comment on this clone: Other DNA sequences from this sample encode an identical CDR3 as well. This chain connects TRBV4-3 to TRBJ2-5; 8 nucleotides match TRBD1. The germline V gene has CDR1 LGHNA and CDR2 YSLEER. This CDR3 is 13 amino acids long. After removal of 3 bases from V and 3 bases from J, the junction contained 0 bases not matched to a gene. The CDR3 loop is CASSQDREETQYF. CDR3 DNA: TGCGCCAGCAGCCAGGACAGGGAAGAGACCCAGTACTTC.

The rearrangement links TRBV5-6 to TRBJ1-6; D possibly corresponds to TRBD1 (5 bases). Trimming removed 6 bases from V and 6 bases from J, with 13 bases in between. Germline-derived CDR1 and CDR2 are SGHDT and YYEEEE. The CDR3 runs to 14 residues. The CDR3 region is CASTVDRGNSPLHF. As DNA, the CDR3 is TGTGCCAGCACCGTTGATAGGGGTAATTCACCCCTCCACTTT.

The chain joins TRBV2 to TRBJ2-3; 9 nucleotides line up with TRBD1. The CDR3 is made up of 13 amino acids. V was clipped by 8 bases and J by 1 base; unmatched bases: 1. Germline-derived CDR1 and CDR2 are SNHLY and FYNNEI. In DNA form, the CDR3 reads TGTGCCAGCCGGGACAGGGGCACAGATACGCAGTATTTT. Translating it yields CASRDRGTDTQYF. Full variable domain (remainder filled in from reference TRBV2 and TRBJ2-3): EPEVTQTPSHQVTQMGQEVILRCVPISNHLYFYWYRQILGQKVEFLVSFYNNEISEKSEIFDDQFSVERPDGSNFTLKIRSTKLEDSAMYFCASRDRGTDTQYFGPGTRLTVL.